This T cell receptor (beta chain) was sequenced for a study of CD8 T cells in ankylosing spondylitis. TCRdb recomputed calls from the 5' RACE reads with MiXCR, one row per CDR3 protein. Altogether around 340,000 distinct CDR3 sequences are present, 20% to 25% being singletons, with the ten largest covering around 14%. Study-level findings and limits: Made up of about eight highly homologous variants, a TCR beta motif appeared characteristic of ankylosing spondylitis blood.

The germline gives CDR1 SGHDN, CDR2 FVKESK. The CDR3 length is 13 residues. Trimming cost V 4 bases and J 2 bases, with 7 bases left between them. The table lists this clonotype with a few counts. The antigen is not known. This clonotype originated in a male donor with ankylosing spondylitis or in good health (not recorded which). The chain uses TRBV14 and TRBJ2-3, with no clear D. The sample was blood, either unsorted or a sorted T cell fraction (not recorded which). CDR3 in amino acids: CASSPAVTDTQYF. The DNA for the CDR3 is TGTGCCAGCAGCCCGGCAGTCACAGATACGCAGTATTTT.